This T cell receptor beta chain was retrieved from a study of blood T cells in healthy people across ages. General study results and limits: Unsorted PBMCs ruled out conclusive naive versus antigen-experienced comparison.

Only a few counts were recorded for this clonotype. Its antigen is unidentified. No fewer than 6 micrograms of total RNA were isolated from every sample. With a J-beta primer mix and a sample-barcoded 5' primer, a second PCR ran roughly 6 to 12 cycles. TCRdb processed the 5' RACE reads anew with MiXCR; each CDR3 protein has one entry. This sample has 450,000 to 700,000 distinct CDR3 sequences; about 26% occur once, and the top ten carry approximately 18%. Sequencing was carried out using blood. The receptor was derived from a woman in her 70s in good health.

CDR3 sequence reads: CASSVGVYTDTQYF. CDR3 in DNA: TGTGCCAGCAGTGTTGGGGTCTACACAGATACGCAGTATTTT. The chain has TRBV2 and TRBJ2-3; no clear D. This CDR3 has 14 residues. Germline V lookup: CDR1 SNHLY, CDR2 FYNNEI. Between the trimmed V and J ends, which lost 4 bases and 2 bases, there was a span of 10 bases.